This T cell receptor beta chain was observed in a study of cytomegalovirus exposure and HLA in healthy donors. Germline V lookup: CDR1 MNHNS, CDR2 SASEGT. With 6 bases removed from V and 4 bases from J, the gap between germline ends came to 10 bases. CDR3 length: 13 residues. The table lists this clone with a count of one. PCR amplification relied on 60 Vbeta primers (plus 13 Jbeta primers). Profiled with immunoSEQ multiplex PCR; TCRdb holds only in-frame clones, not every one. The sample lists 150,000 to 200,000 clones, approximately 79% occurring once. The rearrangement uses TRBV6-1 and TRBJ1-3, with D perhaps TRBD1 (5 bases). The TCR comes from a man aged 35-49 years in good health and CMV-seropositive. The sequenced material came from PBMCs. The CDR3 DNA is TGTGCCAGCAGCAGGGAATCCGGAAACACCATATATTTT. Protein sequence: CASSRESGNTIYF.